This T cell receptor beta chain derives from a study of T cell responses to AZD1222 COVID-19 vaccine. This clone was seen just once. Clones were sequenced by immunoSEQ multiplex PCR, and TCRdb holds only the in-frame ones, with some missing. The table lists approximately 100,000 clones, approximately 90% of them singletons, with approximately 17% in the top ten. The CDR3 sequence is 16 residues long. J gave up 1 base and V 6 bases, and 12 bases lay outside the gene matches. Per germline, CDR1 SQVTM and CDR2 ANQGSEA. Sequencing used peripheral blood, obtained on day 0 of AZD1222 vaccination. The chain employs TRBV29-1 and TRBJ1-5, with 7 bases fitting TRBD1. This receptor was taken from an adult in good health. CDR3 bases: TGCAGCGTAGGGGGCAGGGGGGTATCGAGCAATCAGCCCCAGCATTTT. It specifies CSVGGRGVSSNQPQHF.